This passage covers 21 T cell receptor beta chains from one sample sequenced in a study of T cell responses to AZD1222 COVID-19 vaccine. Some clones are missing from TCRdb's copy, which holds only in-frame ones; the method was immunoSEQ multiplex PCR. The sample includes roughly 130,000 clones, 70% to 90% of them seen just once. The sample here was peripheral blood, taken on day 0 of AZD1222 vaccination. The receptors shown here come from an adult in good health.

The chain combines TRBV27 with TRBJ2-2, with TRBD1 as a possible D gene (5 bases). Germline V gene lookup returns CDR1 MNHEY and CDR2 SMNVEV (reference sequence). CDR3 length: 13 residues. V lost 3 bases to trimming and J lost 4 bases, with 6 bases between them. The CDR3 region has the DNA TGTGCCAGCAGTTTCACAGGCACCGGGGAGCTGTTTTTT. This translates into CASSFTGTGELFF.

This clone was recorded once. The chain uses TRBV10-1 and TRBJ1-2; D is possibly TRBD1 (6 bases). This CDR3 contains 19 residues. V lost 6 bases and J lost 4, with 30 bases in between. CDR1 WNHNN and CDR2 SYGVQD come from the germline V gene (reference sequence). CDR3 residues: CASSNLEQGKGIMVYGYTF. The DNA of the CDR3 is TGCGCCAGCAGCAACCTCGAACAGGGAAAGGGAATTATGGTCTATGGCTACACCTTC.

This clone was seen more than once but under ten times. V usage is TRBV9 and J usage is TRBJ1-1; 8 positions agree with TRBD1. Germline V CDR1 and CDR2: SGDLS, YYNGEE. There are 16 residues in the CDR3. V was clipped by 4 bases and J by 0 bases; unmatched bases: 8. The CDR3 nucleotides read TGTGCCAGCAGCAATTTCAGACAGGGGTTGAACACTGAAGCTTTCTTT. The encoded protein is CASSNFRQGLNTEAFF.

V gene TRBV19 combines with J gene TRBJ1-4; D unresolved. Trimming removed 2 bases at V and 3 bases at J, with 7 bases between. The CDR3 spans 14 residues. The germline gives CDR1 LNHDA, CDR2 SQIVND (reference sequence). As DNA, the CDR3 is TGTGCCAGTAGTATACAGGTTTCTAATGAAAAACTGTTTTTT. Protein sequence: CASSIQVSNEKLFF.

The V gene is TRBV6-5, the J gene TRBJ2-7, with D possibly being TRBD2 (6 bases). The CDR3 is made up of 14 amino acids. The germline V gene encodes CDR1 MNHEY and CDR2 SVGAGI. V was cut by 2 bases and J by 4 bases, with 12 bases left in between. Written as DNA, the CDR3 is TGTGCCAGCAGTTACGCTAGCGAGCCTTACGAGCAGTACTTC. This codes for CASSYASEPYEQYF.

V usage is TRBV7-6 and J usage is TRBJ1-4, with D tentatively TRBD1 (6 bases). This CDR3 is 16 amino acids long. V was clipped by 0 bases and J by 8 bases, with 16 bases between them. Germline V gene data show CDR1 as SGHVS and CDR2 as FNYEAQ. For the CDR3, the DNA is TGTGCCAGCAGCTTAGCGTTCGGGGGGGCGGCCGAAAAACTGTTTTTT. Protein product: CASSLAFGGAAEKLFF.

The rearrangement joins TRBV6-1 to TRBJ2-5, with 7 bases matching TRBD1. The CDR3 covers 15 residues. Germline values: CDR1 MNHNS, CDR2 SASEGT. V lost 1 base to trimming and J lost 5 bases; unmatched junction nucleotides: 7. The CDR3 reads CASSEDQTGLETQYF. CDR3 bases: TGTGCCAGCAGTGAAGATCAGACAGGGCTTGAGACCCAGTACTTC.

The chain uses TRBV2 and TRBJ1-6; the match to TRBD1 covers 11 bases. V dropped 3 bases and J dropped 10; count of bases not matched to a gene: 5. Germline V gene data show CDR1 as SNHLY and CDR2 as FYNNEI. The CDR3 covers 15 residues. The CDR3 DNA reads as TGTGCCAGCAGTGAGACCGGGACAGGGGGATCACCCCTCCACTTT. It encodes CASSETGTGGSPLHF.

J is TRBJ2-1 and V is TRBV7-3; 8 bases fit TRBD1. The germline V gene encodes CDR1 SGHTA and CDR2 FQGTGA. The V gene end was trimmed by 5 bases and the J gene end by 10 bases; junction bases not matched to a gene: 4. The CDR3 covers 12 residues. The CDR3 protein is CASSGQGQEQFF. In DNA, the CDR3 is TGTGCCAGCAGCGGACAGGGTCAGGAGCAGTTCTTC.

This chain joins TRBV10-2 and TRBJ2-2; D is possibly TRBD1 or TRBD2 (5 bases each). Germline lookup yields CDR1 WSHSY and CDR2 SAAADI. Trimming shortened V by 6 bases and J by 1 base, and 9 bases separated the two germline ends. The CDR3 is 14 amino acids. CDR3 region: CASREGLNTGELFF. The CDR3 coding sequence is TGCGCCAGCAGAGAGGGGCTGAACACCGGGGAGCTGTTTTTT.

The CDR3 bases are TGTGCCAGCAGTTTGCCGTTTGCGAAGACCCAGTACTTC. Its protein is CASSLPFAKTQYF. The J gene is TRBJ2-5, the V gene TRBV28; no clear D gene. V was cut by 3 bases and J by 6 bases, with 11 bases left in between. Germline CDR1 MDHEN, CDR2 SYDVKM. This CDR3 comprises 13 residues.

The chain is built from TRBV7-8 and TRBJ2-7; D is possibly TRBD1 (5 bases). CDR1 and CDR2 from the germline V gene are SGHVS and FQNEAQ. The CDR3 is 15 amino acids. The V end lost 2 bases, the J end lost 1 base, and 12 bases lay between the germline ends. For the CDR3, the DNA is TGTGCCAGCAGCTTAAGGGGTGGGTCTTCCTACGAGCAGTACTTC. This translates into CASSLRGGSSYEQYF.

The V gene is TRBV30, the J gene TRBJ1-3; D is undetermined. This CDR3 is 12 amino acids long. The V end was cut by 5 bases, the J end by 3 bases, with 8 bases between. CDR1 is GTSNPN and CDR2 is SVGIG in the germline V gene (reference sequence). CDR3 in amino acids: CAWDRSGNTIYF. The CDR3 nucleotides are TGTGCCTGGGACCGCAGTGGAAACACCATATATTTT.

DNA of the CDR3: TGTGCCAGCAGGACGACAGGGAATGGCTACACCTTC. Translated: CASRTTGNGYTF. This sequence joins TRBV2 and TRBJ1-2, with 7 bases that match TRBD1. The CDR3 consists of 12 residues. Germline-derived CDR1 and CDR2 are SNHLY and FYNNEI. V trimming: 6 bases; J trimming: 6 bases; junction bases outside the gene matches: 4.

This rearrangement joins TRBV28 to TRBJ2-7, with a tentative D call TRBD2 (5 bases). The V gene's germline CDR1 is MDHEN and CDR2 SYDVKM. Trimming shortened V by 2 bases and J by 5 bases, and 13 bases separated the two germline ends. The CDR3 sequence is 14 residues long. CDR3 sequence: CASSLPGLRNEQYF. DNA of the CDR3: TGTGCCAGCAGTTTACCAGGACTTAGAAACGAGCAGTACTTC.

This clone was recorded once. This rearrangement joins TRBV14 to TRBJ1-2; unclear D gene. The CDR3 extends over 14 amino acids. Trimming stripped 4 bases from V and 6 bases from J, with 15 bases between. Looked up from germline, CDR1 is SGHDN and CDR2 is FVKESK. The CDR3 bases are TGTGCCAGCAGCCCCCAATATGAGGGCCATGGCTACACCTTC. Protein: CASSPQYEGHGYTF.

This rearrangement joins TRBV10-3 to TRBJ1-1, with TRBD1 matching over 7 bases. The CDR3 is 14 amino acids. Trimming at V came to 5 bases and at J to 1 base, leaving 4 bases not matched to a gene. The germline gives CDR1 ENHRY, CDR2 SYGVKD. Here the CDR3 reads CAISREGANTEAFF. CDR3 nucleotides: TGTGCCATCAGTCGGGAGGGGGCGAACACTGAAGCTTTCTTT.

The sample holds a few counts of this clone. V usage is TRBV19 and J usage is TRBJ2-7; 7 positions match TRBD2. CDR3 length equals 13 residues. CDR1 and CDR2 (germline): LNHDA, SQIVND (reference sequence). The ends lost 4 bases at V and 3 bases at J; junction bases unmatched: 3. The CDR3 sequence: CASSTIAGYEQYF. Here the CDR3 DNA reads TGTGCCAGTAGTACCATAGCGGGCTACGAGCAGTACTTC. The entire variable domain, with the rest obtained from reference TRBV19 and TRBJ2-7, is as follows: DGGITQSPKYLFRKEGQNVTLSCEQNLNHDAMYWYRQDPGQGLRLIYYSQIVNDFQKGDIAEGYSVSREKKESFPLTVTSAQKNPTAFYLCASSTIAGYEQYFGPGTRLTVT.

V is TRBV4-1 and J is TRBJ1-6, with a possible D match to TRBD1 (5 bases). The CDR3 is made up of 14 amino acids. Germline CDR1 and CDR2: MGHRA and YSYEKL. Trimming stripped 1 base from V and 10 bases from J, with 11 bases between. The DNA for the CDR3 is TGCGCCAGCAGCCAAGGCAGGGCCCGCTCACCCCTCCACTTT. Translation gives CASSQGRARSPLHF.

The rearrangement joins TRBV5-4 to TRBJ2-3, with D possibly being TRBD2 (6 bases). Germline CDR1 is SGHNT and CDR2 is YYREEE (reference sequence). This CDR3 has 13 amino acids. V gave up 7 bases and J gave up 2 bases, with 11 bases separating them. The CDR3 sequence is CASGDSYTDTQYF. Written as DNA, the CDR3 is TGTGCCAGCGGGGACTCCTACACAGATACGCAGTATTTT. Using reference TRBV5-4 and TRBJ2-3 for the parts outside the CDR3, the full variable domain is ETGVTQSPTHLIKTRGQQVTLRCSSQSGHNTVSWYQQALGQGPQFIFQYYREEENGRGNFPPRFSGLQFPNYSSELNVNALELDDSALYLCASGDSYTDTQYFGPGTRLTVL.

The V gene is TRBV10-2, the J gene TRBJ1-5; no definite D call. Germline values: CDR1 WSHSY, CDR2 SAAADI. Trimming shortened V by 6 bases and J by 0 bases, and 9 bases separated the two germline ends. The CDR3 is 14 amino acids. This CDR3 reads CASRGFYSNQPQHF. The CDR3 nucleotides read TGCGCCAGCAGGGGCTTCTATAGCAATCAGCCCCAGCATTTT.